This TCR beta chain appears in the sequencing data of a study of neurological immune-mediated disorders. Germline V lookup: CDR1 GTSNPN, CDR2 SVGIG (reference sequence). V was clipped by 5 bases and J by 11 bases, with 16 bases between them. CDR3 length: 13 residues. TCRdb itself ran the 5' RACE reads through MiXCR, one entry per CDR3 protein. The sample shows approximately 85,000 distinct CDR3 sequences, roughly an eighth of them seen only once. The time point denotes: longitudinal time-point 2. The unsorted libraries originated from 2 million PBMCs kept at -80 C. The V gene is TRBV30, the J gene TRBJ1-6; D is unresolved. The sequencing input was PBMCs. This receptor was identified in a female donor with HTLV-1-associated myelopathy (HAM/TSP). In DNA form, the CDR3 reads TGTGCCTGGCAGGCAGGCCGAGGCGCACCCCTCCACTTT. Amino acid sequence: CAWQAGRGAPLHF.